This is a list of T cell receptor beta chains from one sample in a study of read filtering for tumor transcriptome and immune sequencing. MiXCR was run by TCRdb on the reads, yielding one entry per CDR3 protein. This sample yields fewer than 45,000 distinct CDR3 sequences, of which around 11% are seen a single time; approximately 30% belongs to the top ten. Sequencing used a population of CD138-negative cells sorted from bone marrow. All receptors come from a donor over 35 with multiple myeloma. The CDR3 runs from the conserved cysteine through the conserved F or W. A D gene is named only where the DNA matches it firmly. Clone size is not always given. Where it is, it says once, few, many or a class for expanded clones.

>NA|few|TRBV7-2|TRBJ2-3
TGTACCAGCAGCTTAGGGTCAGCTACGCAGTATTTT
CTSSLGSATQYF
>NA|many|TRBV20-1|TRBJ1-6
TGCAGTGCTAGTTTCGTCCCTAATTCACCCCTCCACTTT
CSASFVPNSPLHF
>TRBD1|many|TRBV29-1|TRBJ1-2
TGCAGCGTTGGGGGACAGGCGAACTATGGCTACACCTTC
CSVGGQANYGYTF
>TRBD1|many|TRBV6-5|TRBJ1-5
TGTGCCAGCAGTGACACCGGGACAGGAACCATCCGGAGTAATCAGCCCCAGCATTTT
CASSDTGTGTIRSNQPQHF
>TRBD1|many|TRBV10-3|TRBJ2-1
TGTGCCATCAGTGACACGACAGGGGTCTCCTACAATGAGCAGTTCTTC
CAISDTTGVSYNEQFF
>NA|many|TRBV7-2|TRBJ2-1
TGTGCCAGCAGCTTAGACAGGTCATACAATGAGCAGTTCTTC
CASSLDRSYNEQFF
>NA|many|TRBV14|TRBJ1-1
TGTGCCAGCAGCCAGGCCAACACTGAAGCTTTCTTT
CASSQANTEAFF
>NA|many|TRBV6-6|TRBJ1-1
TGTGCCAGCCTGAGGGGAGCGAACACTGAAGCTTTCTTT
CASLRGANTEAFF
>NA|many|TRBV3-1|TRBJ2-3
TGTGCCAGCAGCCTCACAAGGGGTCGCACAGATACGCAGTATTTT
CASSLTRGRTDTQYF
>TRBD1|many|TRBV28|TRBJ1-1
TGTGCCAGCAGTCTAACGCAGGGGGGTTACACTGAAGCTTTCTTT
CASSLTQGGYTEAFF
>TRBD2|many|TRBV7-8|TRBJ2-3
TGTGCCAGCAGCCCTAGCGGGGGGTACACAGATACGCAGTATTTT
CASSPSGGYTDTQYF
>TRBD1|many|TRBV18|TRBJ1-1
TGTGCCAGCTCACCACTTGCTCCGGGACAGGGGAGTTACACTGAAGCTTTCTTT
CASSPLAPGQGSYTEAFF
>TRBD2|many|TRBV6-2/TRBV6-3|TRBJ2-7
TGTGCCAGCAGTTACAGACTAGCGGTTACCTACGAGCAGTACTTC
CASSYRLAVTYEQYF
>TRBD2|NA|TRBV28|TRBJ2-3
TGTGCCAGCAGTGCCGGGACTAGTTGGAGGACAGATACGCAGTATTTT
CASSAGTSWRTDTQYF
>TRBD1|NA|TRBV7-2|TRBJ2-4
TGTGCCAGCAGCCTCCGAGGGGGACAGGGCTTTTACAAAAACATTCAGTACTTC
CASSLRGGQGFYKNIQYF
>NA|many|TRBV5-1|TRBJ2-5
TGCGCCAGCAGCTTGGAGACAGGAGCTCAAGAGACCCAGTACTTC
CASSLETGAQETQYF
>NA|many|TRBV20-1|TRBJ2-3
TGCAGTGCTAGAGATCTCGGCGTAAACACAGATACGCAGTATTTT
CSARDLGVNTDTQYF
>NA|many|TRBV20-1|TRBJ2-3
TGCAGTGCCCCCGGGACTCCTGGCACAGATACGCAGTATTTT
CSAPGTPGTDTQYF
>NA|many|TRBV29-1|TRBJ2-7
TGCAGCGTTGAACTACCCACAGGGTCGGGGAGCCTTTACGAGCAGTACTTC
CSVELPTGSGSLYEQYF
>NA|NA|TRBV18|TRBJ1-5
TGCGTCAGCTCCGCCCCGGTTACTGGGGACGGCAATCAGCCCCAGCATTTT
CVSSAPVTGDGNQPQHF
>TRBD1|NA|TRBV6-1|TRBJ1-5
TGTGCCAGCAGTGACCAGGGGGCTCGCAATCAGCCCCAGCATTTT
CASSDQGARNQPQHF
>NA|many|TRBV28|TRBJ2-5
TGTGCCAGCAGTTCCTCTGATCAGGGAGGAGAGACCCAGTACTTC
CASSSSDQGGETQYF
>NA|many|TRBV7-9|TRBJ2-5
TGTGCCAGCAGCAACCTGCGGGAGACCCAGTACTTC
CASSNLRETQYF
>NA|medium-sized|TRBV4-1|TRBJ1-1
TGCGCCAGCAGCCAAGTGGGGATCGGAGGGGACACTGAAGCTTTCTTT
CASSQVGIGGDTEAFF
>TRBD2|many|TRBV4-1|TRBJ2-1
TGCGCCAGCAGCCAAGGTTCTAGCGGGGGGAACCTCAATGAGCAGTTCTTC
CASSQGSSGGNLNEQFF
>NA|NA|TRBV7-6|TRBJ1-4
TGTGCCAGCAGCCCGCAGGGCCTTAATGAAAAACTGTTTTTT
CASSPQGLNEKLFF
>NA|many|TRBV20-1|TRBJ2-7
TGCAGTGCTAGAGATTGGCAGGGTTACGAGCAGTACTTC
CSARDWQGYEQYF
>NA|many|TRBV5-1|TRBJ2-7
TGCGCCAGCAGCTTGTTTTTTTCCGCTGACAGGTCCTACGAGCAGTACTTC
CASSLFFSADRSYEQYF
>NA|many|TRBV20-1|TRBJ2-5
TGCAGTGCTGCTGGGGTCCAGTACTTC
CSAAGVQYF
>TRBD1|many|TRBV7-9|TRBJ1-1
TGTGCCAGCAGCAAGAGACAGGGGGTAAACACTGAAGCTTTCTTT
CASSKRQGVNTEAFF
>TRBD2|many|TRBV11-2|TRBJ2-3
TGTGCCAGCAGCTTAGCCCCCTTGGGGGGGGGACCCTCAGATACGCAGTATTTT
CASSLAPLGGGPSDTQYF
>NA|NA|TRBV5-6|TRBJ2-1
TGTGCCAGCAGCCCTCCTGGGGGGCGGAACCCCAGTGAGCAGTTCTTC
CASSPPGGRNPSEQFF